The following is a T cell receptor (beta chain) sequence with its context. These data are taken from a study of blood T cell repertoires in COVID-19. Study as a whole: COVID-19 samples from acute and convalescent phases originated in the United States, Italy and Spain. Sample material is recorded as cDNA or gDNA derived from T cells, B-cell-depleted T cells, or PBMCs.

This CDR3 has 14 amino acids. CDR1 is GTSNPN and CDR2 is SVGIG in the germline V gene (reference sequence). V lost 7 bases and J 4 bases, leaving 16 bases between the germline ends. As handled by the study authors: Using reference gene primer amplification, nucleated cell counts were estimated. Using immunoSEQ multiplex PCR, the repertoire was profiled, and TCRdb retains in-frame clones only, with some absent. V and J calls and clone size are as listed in that table; D and trimming were resolved from the DNA. This table has about 200,000 clones, around nine tenths appearing once. The sequence derives from a woman aged 35 to 49 with acute or convalescent COVID-19. The chain recombines TRBV30 with TRBJ2-2; weak D call: TRBD1 (6 bases). The sequenced sample was peripheral blood. CDR3 amino acids: CAFPPPRGTGELFF. The CDR3 DNA follows: TGTGCCTTCCCCCCTCCCAGGGGCACCGGGGAGCTGTTTTTT.